This is a list of T cell receptor beta chains from one sample in a study of Ad26.COV2.S vaccination and SARS-CoV-2 variants. Using immunoSEQ multiplex PCR, the repertoire was profiled, and TCRdb retains in-frame clones only, with some absent. The data hold some 640,000 clones, with around 90% observed a single time. The sequences come from peripheral blood, collected in a trial of Ad26.COV2.S vaccine versus placebo. All receptors come from a person aged 18-60 years who received the Ad26.COV2.S COVID-19 vaccine or a placebo. Each CDR3 is given with its conserved first and last residue. A D gene is named only where the DNA matches it firmly. Where a row states a size, it is once, few, many or the class of an expanded clone; other rows omit it.

J: TRBJ1-4; D: TRBD1; size: -; length: 14; V: TRBV30; DNA: TGTGCCTGGAGCCTGGGACAGGGAAATGAAAAACTGTTTTTT; CDR3: CAWSLGQGNEKLFF
J: TRBJ2-2; D: -; size: -; length: 15; V: TRBV25-1; DNA: TGTGCCAGCAGTGAATACGGAGGGGTCACCGGGGAGCTGTTTTTT; CDR3: CASSEYGGVTGELFF
J: TRBJ2-7; D: TRBD2; size: -; length: 13; V: TRBV24-1; DNA: TGTGCCACCAGTGGTGCTAGCGGATACGAGCAGTACTTC; CDR3: CATSGASGYEQYF
J: TRBJ2-7; D: -; size: -; length: 13; V: TRBV29-1; DNA: TGCAGCGTTGTGATTACAGGGCAATACGAGCAGTACTTC; CDR3: CSVVITGQYEQYF
J: TRBJ2-2; D: -; size: -; length: 15; V: TRBV4-1; DNA: TGCGCCAGCAGCCAAGTACGTCGAGTCGACGGGGAGCTGTTTTTT; CDR3: CASSQVRRVDGELFF
J: TRBJ2-3; D: TRBD2; size: -; length: 15; V: TRBV6-5; DNA: TGTGCCAGCAGACTAGCGGGGACGAACACAGATACGCAGTATTTT; CDR3: CASRLAGTNTDTQYF
J: TRBJ2-7; D: -; size: many; length: 14; V: TRBV7-2; DNA: TGTGCCAGCAGCTTAGCCGGGCGGTCCTACGAGCAGTACTTC; CDR3: CASSLAGRSYEQYF
J: TRBJ2-7; D: -; size: -; length: 13; V: TRBV7-9; DNA: TGTGCCAGCAGCTTAGCCTCCTACTACGAGCAGTACTTC; CDR3: CASSLASYYEQYF
J: TRBJ2-7; D: TRBD2; size: -; length: 14; V: TRBV14; DNA: TGTGCCAGCAGCTCAGCGGGAGGAGGGTACGAGCAGTACTTC; CDR3: CASSSAGGGYEQYF
J: TRBJ2-1; D: TRBD1; size: -; length: 13; V: TRBV6-5; DNA: TGTGCCATCCGCCGGGACAGGCTCCATGAGCAGTTCTTC; CDR3: CAIRRDRLHEQFF
J: TRBJ1-4; D: TRBD1; size: -; length: 18; V: TRBV5-1; DNA: TGCGCCAGCAGCTCTAGCCCTGGCAGGGGGACGGGTAATGAAAAACTGTTTTTT; CDR3: CASSSSPGRGTGNEKLFF
J: TRBJ2-5; D: TRBD1; size: -; length: 13; V: TRBV6-4; DNA: TGTGCCAGCAGCGACAGGGAAGGAGAGACCCAGTACTTC; CDR3: CASSDREGETQYF
J: TRBJ2-7; D: -; size: -; length: 14; V: TRBV5-4; DNA: TGTGCCAGCAGCGCGGACCACTGGGCCTACGAGCAGTACTTC; CDR3: CASSADHWAYEQYF
J: TRBJ1-5; D: TRBD1; size: -; length: 15; V: TRBV6-5; DNA: TGTGCCACTCGACAGGGGCTGTTTAGCAATCAGCCCCAGCATTTT; CDR3: CATRQGLFSNQPQHF
J: TRBJ2-1; D: TRBD2; size: -; length: 15; V: TRBV13; DNA: TGTGCCAGCAGCTCCACGGGACTACGCTACAATGAGCAGTTCTTC; CDR3: CASSSTGLRYNEQFF
J: TRBJ2-2; D: -; size: -; length: 16; V: TRBV5-1; DNA: TGCGCCAGCAGCTTGTACGTGGGAGATGTTACCGGGGAGCTGTTTTTT; CDR3: CASSLYVGDVTGELFF
J: TRBJ2-5; D: -; size: once; length: 16; V: TRBV5-1; DNA: TGCGCCAGCAGCTTGGCGACTGCAATCAGTCAAGAGACCCAGTACTTC; CDR3: CASSLATAISQETQYF
J: TRBJ2-7; D: TRBD1; size: -; length: 15; V: TRBV5-5; DNA: TGTGCCAGCAGCTCAGACAGGGTAGGAACCCTCGAGCAGTACTTC; CDR3: CASSSDRVGTLEQYF
J: TRBJ2-7; D: -; size: -; length: 14; V: TRBV5-4; DNA: TGTGCCAGCAGCTTCGGCGCGGGATCCTACGAGCAGTACTTC; CDR3: CASSFGAGSYEQYF
J: TRBJ1-2; D: -; size: -; length: 15; V: TRBV30; DNA: TGTGCCTGGACTCGCCGGGACCGAGGAAACTATGGCTACACCTTC; CDR3: CAWTRRDRGNYGYTF
J: TRBJ1-1; D: TRBD1; size: -; length: 15; V: TRBV7-2; DNA: TGTGCCAGCAGCTGGACAGGGGGCACGGACACTGAAGCTTTCTTT; CDR3: CASSWTGGTDTEAFF
J: TRBJ1-3; D: -; size: many; length: 16; V: TRBV6-1; DNA: TGTGCCAGCAGTGGCATGACAGCACGCTCTGGAAACACCATATATTTT; CDR3: CASSGMTARSGNTIYF
J: TRBJ1-3; D: -; size: -; length: 14; V: TRBV5-6; DNA: TGTGCCAGCAGCTTAGGTTCCTCTGGAAACACCATATATTTT; CDR3: CASSLGSSGNTIYF
J: TRBJ2-6; D: -; size: -; length: 15; V: TRBV18; DNA: TGTGCCAGCTCACCATCCGGCTCTGGGGCCAACGTCCTGACTTTC; CDR3: CASSPSGSGANVLTF
J: TRBJ2-7; D: TRBD1; size: -; length: 14; V: TRBV5-6; DNA: TGTGCCAGCAGCCATAAGGACAGGGTAGGCGAGCAGTACTTC; CDR3: CASSHKDRVGEQYF
J: TRBJ2-1; D: -; size: -; length: 15; V: TRBV9; DNA: TGTGCCAGCAGCGTAGACGGGGGCCGCGGAAATGAGCAGTTCTTC; CDR3: CASSVDGGRGNEQFF
J: TRBJ1-6; D: TRBD1; size: -; length: 16; V: TRBV7-2; DNA: TGTGCCAGCAGCTTAGAGGGGACAGGGTATAATTCACCCCTCCACTTT; CDR3: CASSLEGTGYNSPLHF
J: TRBJ1-2; D: TRBD1; size: -; length: 15; V: TRBV30; DNA: TGTGCCTGGAGCCTACAGGGGGCGCTTAACTATGGCTACACCTTC; CDR3: CAWSLQGALNYGYTF
J: TRBJ1-5; D: TRBD1; size: -; length: 14; V: TRBV30; DNA: TGTGCCTGGGGACTGGGCAGGGGACAGCAGCCCCAGCATTTT; CDR3: CAWGLGRGQQPQHF
J: TRBJ2-2; D: -; size: -; length: 12; V: TRBV6-5; DNA: TGTGCCAGCAGTTACTCCGCAGGGGAGCTGTTTTTT; CDR3: CASSYSAGELFF
J: TRBJ1-2; D: -; size: -; length: 14; V: TRBV6-5; DNA: TGTGCCAGCAGTTACTCTGAAGTCTACTATGGCTACACCTTC; CDR3: CASSYSEVYYGYTF
J: TRBJ1-3; D: TRBD1; size: few; length: 13; V: TRBV29-1; DNA: TGCAGCGTACAGGGGGCGTCCGGAAACACCATATATTTT; CDR3: CSVQGASGNTIYF
J: TRBJ2-3; D: -; size: -; length: 17; V: TRBV14; DNA: TGTGCCAGCAGCCAAGAGGGGGGGCTAGCCCCCACAGATACGCAGTATTTT; CDR3: CASSQEGGLAPTDTQYF
J: TRBJ1-6; D: TRBD1; size: -; length: 14; V: TRBV5-1; DNA: TGCGCCAGCAGCAAGGACAGGGCCAATTCACCCCTCCACTTT; CDR3: CASSKDRANSPLHF
J: TRBJ2-7; D: -; size: -; length: 14; V: TRBV29-1; DNA: TGCAGCGTGGGAGGACGGGGAAACTCCTACGAGCAGTACTTC; CDR3: CSVGGRGNSYEQYF
J: TRBJ1-1; D: -; size: -; length: 15; V: TRBV6-5; DNA: TGTGCCAGCAGTTACTCGGCAGGGGAGAACACTGAAGCTTTCTTT; CDR3: CASSYSAGENTEAFF
J: TRBJ2-2; D: -; size: -; length: 15; V: TRBV5-5; DNA: TGTGCCAGCAGCTTGGGTGAAGTCCTCTCCGGGGAGCTGTTTTTT; CDR3: CASSLGEVLSGELFF
J: TRBJ2-1; D: -; size: -; length: 14; V: TRBV10-3; DNA: TGTGCCATCAGTGCCCTCGACGGGAACAATGAGCAGTTCTTC; CDR3: CAISALDGNNEQFF
J: TRBJ1-1; D: -; size: -; length: 14; V: TRBV29-1; DNA: TGCAGCGTTGACAGAGATGGTACGGGCACTGAAGCTTTCTTT; CDR3: CSVDRDGTGTEAFF
J: TRBJ1-1; D: -; size: -; length: 14; V: TRBV24-1; DNA: TGTGCCACCAGTAGTTGGGATTTGAACACTGAAGCTTTCTTT; CDR3: CATSSWDLNTEAFF
J: TRBJ2-1; D: TRBD2; size: -; length: 16; V: TRBV7-2; DNA: TGTGCCAGCAGCCAGGGCGGCGGGGGACTTTACAATGAGCAGTTCTTC; CDR3: CASSQGGGGLYNEQFF
J: TRBJ1-1; D: -; size: -; length: 21; V: TRBV12-5; DNA: TGTGCTAGTGGTTTGATCTTTGACGGGCAGCCCGTCCAGTCCTCTCGCACTGAAGCTTTCTTT; CDR3: CASGLIFDGQPVQSSRTEAFF
J: TRBJ2-7; D: -; size: -; length: 15; V: TRBV4-1; DNA: TGCGCCAGCAGCCAGGGGACTGTGAACTCCTACGAGCAGTACTTC; CDR3: CASSQGTVNSYEQYF
J: TRBJ1-3; D: -; size: -; length: 16; V: TRBV7-2; DNA: TGTGCCAGCAGCTTAGTGGCAGGCACCTCTGGAAACACCATATATTTT; CDR3: CASSLVAGTSGNTIYF
J: TRBJ2-7; D: -; size: -; length: 13; V: TRBV12-3/TRBV12-4; DNA: TGTGCCAGCAGCCCCACCGGCCGAAACGAGCAGTACTTC; CDR3: CASSPTGRNEQYF
J: TRBJ1-2; D: -; size: -; length: 15; V: TRBV7-2; DNA: TGTGCCAGCAGCTTATTTGGAGGGGCGCGGGAAGGCTACACCTTC; CDR3: CASSLFGGAREGYTF
J: TRBJ2-7; D: TRBD2; size: -; length: 16; V: TRBV11-2; DNA: TGTGCCAGCAGGCCGGGACTAGCGGGACGAGCCTACGAGCAGTACTTC; CDR3: CASRPGLAGRAYEQYF
J: TRBJ2-4; D: -; size: -; length: 13; V: TRBV30; DNA: TGTGCCTGGAGTGTAGGAGTAGGGAACATTCAGTACTTC; CDR3: CAWSVGVGNIQYF
J: TRBJ2-7; D: -; size: -; length: 13; V: TRBV11-2; DNA: TGTGCCAGCACCCCGACAAGTCCCTACGAGCAGTACTTC; CDR3: CASTPTSPYEQYF
J: TRBJ2-3; D: -; size: -; length: 16; V: TRBV19; DNA: TGTGCCAGTAGTATCGATCGGGGCTCTAGCACAGATACGCAGTATTTT; CDR3: CASSIDRGSSTDTQYF
J: TRBJ2-6; D: -; size: -; length: 13; V: TRBV5-4; DNA: TGTGCCAGCAGTCTCTCTGGGGCCAACGTCCTGACTTTC; CDR3: CASSLSGANVLTF